Listed below are T cell receptor beta chains from one sample, sequenced in a study of T-cell memory formation after mild COVID-19. TCRdb independently ran MiXCR on the 5' RACE reads; one entry per CDR3 protein. This sample has about 290,000 distinct CDR3 sequences, with roughly 18% found just once. Sequencing was done on a sample of PBMCs or a T cell subset sorted from them (not recorded which). These receptors were collected from a man younger than 35 who had mild COVID-19 (a few samples of this study predate the infection). Cell type and time point are not known. Each CDR3 is given with its conserved first and last residue. The D gene is left open where the match is weak. Some rows mark clone size as missing; the rest say once, few, many or name a class of expanded clone.

NA,TRBV9,NA,TRBJ1-6,CASSTDSGYNSPLHF,TGTGCCAGCAGCACCGACTCGGGTTATAATTCACCCCTCCACTTT
NA,TRBV20-1,NA,TRBJ2-3,CSAREGRLGGQYF,TGCAGTGCTAGAGAGGGGCGACTAGGAGGGCAGTATTTT
few,TRBV9,NA,TRBJ1-4,CASSVGDGLYEKLFF,TGTGCCAGCAGCGTAGGGGACGGCCTCTATGAAAAACTGTTTTTT
few,TRBV10-3,NA,TRBJ2-3,CAISESGDHDTQYF,TGTGCCATCAGTGAGTCTGGGGATCACGATACGCAGTATTTT
NA,TRBV28,NA,TRBJ2-3,CASSLFVVSDTDTQYF,TGTGCCAGCAGTTTATTTGTCGTTTCTGACACAGATACGCAGTATTTT
few,TRBV20-1,NA,TRBJ1-1,CSARSRTNTEAFF,TGCAGTGCTAGAAGCCGGACGAACACTGAAGCTTTCTTT
NA,TRBV24-1,NA,TRBJ2-1,CATALYNEQFF,TGTGCCACCGCTCTGTACAATGAGCAGTTCTTC
NA,TRBV7-2,NA,TRBJ2-5,CASSPRRDRETQYF,TGTGCCAGCAGCCCGCGGCGGGATCGAGAGACCCAGTACTTC
many,TRBV5-4,NA,TRBJ2-2,CASSTPVVNTGELFF,TGTGCCAGCAGTACCCCAGTAGTCAACACCGGGGAGCTGTTTTTT
few,TRBV29-1,TRBD2,TRBJ2-7,CSVHSGGGSYEQYF,TGCAGCGTTCACAGCGGGGGGGGCTCCTACGAGCAGTACTTC
NA,TRBV29-1,TRBD1,TRBJ1-1,CSVKTGVPEAFF,TGCAGCGTAAAAACAGGGGTCCCTGAAGCTTTCTTT
few,TRBV24-1,NA,TRBJ2-2,CATSLSGVHNTGELFF,TGTGCCACCAGTTTGTCCGGGGTCCATAACACCGGGGAGCTGTTTTTT
few,TRBV20-1,NA,TRBJ2-7,CSARDGKGYDEQYF,TGCAGTGCTAGAGATGGTAAGGGGTACGACGAGCAGTACTTC
few,TRBV6-1,NA,TRBJ1-5,CASLLGHPNSNQPQHF,TGTGCCAGCCTACTTGGACATCCGAATAGCAATCAGCCCCAGCATTTT
few,TRBV10-3,NA,TRBJ2-3,CAISESRVAESTDTQYF,TGTGCCATCAGTGAGTCGAGGGTAGCGGAAAGCACAGATACGCAGTATTTT
few,TRBV5-4,TRBD1,TRBJ2-5,CASSLTRTGQETQYF,TGTGCCAGCAGCTTGACAAGGACAGGCCAAGAGACCCAGTACTTC
NA,TRBV2,NA,TRBJ2-4,CASSFNRGIQYF,TGTGCCAGCAGTTTTAATAGGGGGATTCAGTACTTC
NA,TRBV20-1,NA,TRBJ2-5,CSAREARGAGETQYF,TGCAGTGCTAGAGAGGCCAGGGGCGCGGGAGAGACCCAGTACTTC